The T cell receptor (beta chain) described here comes from a study of T cell clones after liver transplantation. Profiling relied on immunoSEQ multiplex PCR, and the TCRdb table lists in-frame clones only, not all of them. The repertoire includes tens of thousands of clones, around 78% of them detected once, and 2.8% sits in the top ten. The length of the CDR3 is 13 residues. J gave up 12 bases and V 4 bases, and 6 bases lay outside the gene matches. The germline V gene has CDR1 SGDLS and CDR2 YYNGEE. The chain combines TRBV9 with TRBJ2-1; 11 bases map to TRBD2. The sequence was collected from a human patient who received a liver transplant. Some T cells may be the graft donor's. This specimen was CD4+ T cells from blood, taken at the 22-month timepoint. The CDR3 bases are TGTGCCAGCAGCCCACTAGCGGGAGCAAGGCAGTTCTTC. Translating it yields CASSPLAGARQFF.